This T cell receptor beta chain was identified in a study of graft-versus-host responses after intestinal transplantation. Background on the study: Anti-thymocyte globulin induction, then tacrolimus and steroids for approximately 3 years, went to all recipients.

This clone was detected a few times. Antigen unknown. This CDR3 is built from 13 residues. CDR1 SGHDT and CDR2 YYEEEE come from the germline V gene. With 4 bases removed from V and 8 bases from J, the gap between germline ends came to 15 bases. Profiled with immunoSEQ multiplex PCR; TCRdb holds only in-frame clones, not every one. The sample carries approximately 100,000 clones, 90% to 95% recorded once. Study conclusions and caveats: GvH clones turned up in recipient marrow; some had shown up first in ileum or blood.

The chain couples TRBV5-6 to TRBJ1-2, with a possible D match to TRBD1 (5 bases). This clonotype originated in a human donor who received an intestinal transplant. The source was unstimulated CD8+ T cells sorted from spleen or lymph node cells, collected before intestinal transplant. The CDR3 DNA reads TGTGCCAGCAGCGCCCCAGGGTCGGGGGGCTACACCTTC. It encodes CASSAPGSGGYTF.